This T cell receptor (beta chain) emerged from a study of OX40 agonist ivuxolimab in advanced cancers. This table comes from immunoSEQ multiplex PCR, and its TCRdb copy is limited to in-frame clones, with some not included. The repertoire includes about 33,000 clones, around 89% of them detected once, and about 4.2% sits in the top ten. The CDR3 has 13 residues. Germline values: CDR1 SGHRS, CDR2 YFSETQ. V lost 4 bases to trimming and J lost 2 bases, with 8 bases between them. The gene calls are TRBV5-1 and TRBJ2-3; D ambiguous. Sequences were derived from CD4+ or CD8+ T cells sorted from blood, sampled in a trial of the OX40 agonist ivuxolimab. The sequence derives from an adult with an advanced solid tumor such as melanoma, head and neck, liver or kidney cancer. The CDR3 protein is CASSHGDTDTQYF. The CDR3 bases are TGCGCCAGCAGCCATGGGGACACAGATACGCAGTATTTT.